This TCR beta chain was identified during a study of graft-versus-host responses after intestinal transplantation. Study in general: Multivisceral, liver-intestinal, or isolated intestinal transplants were given to recipients. Tacrolimus plus steroids were given to all recipients for about 3 years, preceded by anti-thymocyte globulin induction. Whole-study results and caveats: Early after transplant, HvG declines were associated with peak levels of circulating GvH clones.

In its sample, this clone was seen a few times. Its antigen is unknown. Generated by immunoSEQ multiplex PCR, the TCRdb table keeps only in-frame clones and is missing some. The sample lists tens of thousands of clones; 75% to 90% were seen once. The CDR3 runs to 15 residues. CDR1 and CDR2 (germline): MNHEY, SVGAGI. The V and J ends lost 2 bases and 0 bases respectively, with 8 bases between them. This chain uses TRBV6-5 with TRBJ2-1; no clear D gene. The sequence was obtained from a human donor who received an intestinal transplant. Sequenced material: unstimulated CD8+ T cells sorted from spleen or lymph node cells, taken before intestinal transplant. CDR3 nucleotide sequence: TGTGCCAGCAGTTACAGGGATAGCTCCTACAATGAGCAGTTCTTC. It is translated as CASSYRDSSYNEQFF.